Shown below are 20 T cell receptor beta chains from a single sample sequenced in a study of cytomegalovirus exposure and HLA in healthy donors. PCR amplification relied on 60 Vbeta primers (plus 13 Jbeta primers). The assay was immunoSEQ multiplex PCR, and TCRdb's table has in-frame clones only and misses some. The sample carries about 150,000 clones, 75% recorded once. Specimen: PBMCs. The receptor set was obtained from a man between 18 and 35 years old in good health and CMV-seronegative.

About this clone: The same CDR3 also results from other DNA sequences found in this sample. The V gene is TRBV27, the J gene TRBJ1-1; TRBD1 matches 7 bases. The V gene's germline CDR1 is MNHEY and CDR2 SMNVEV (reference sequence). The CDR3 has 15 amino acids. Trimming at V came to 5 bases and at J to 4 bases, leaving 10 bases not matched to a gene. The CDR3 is CASSLRRGLGTEAFF. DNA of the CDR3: TGTGCCAGCAGTCTACGAAGGGGGCTCGGCACTGAAGCTTTCTTT.

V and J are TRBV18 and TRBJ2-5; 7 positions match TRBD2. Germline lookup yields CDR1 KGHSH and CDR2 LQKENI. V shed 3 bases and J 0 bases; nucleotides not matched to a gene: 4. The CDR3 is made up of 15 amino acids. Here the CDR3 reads CASSPGAGNQETQYF. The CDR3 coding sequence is TGTGCCAGCTCACCTGGAGCGGGGAACCAAGAGACCCAGTACTTC.

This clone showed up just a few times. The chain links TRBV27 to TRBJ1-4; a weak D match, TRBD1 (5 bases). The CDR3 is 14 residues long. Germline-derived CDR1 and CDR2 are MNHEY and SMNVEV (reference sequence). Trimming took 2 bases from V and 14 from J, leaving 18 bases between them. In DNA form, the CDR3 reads TGTGCCAGCAGTTTAGAGTCGGACGGGGGAGAGCTGTTTTTT. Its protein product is CASSLESDGGELFF.

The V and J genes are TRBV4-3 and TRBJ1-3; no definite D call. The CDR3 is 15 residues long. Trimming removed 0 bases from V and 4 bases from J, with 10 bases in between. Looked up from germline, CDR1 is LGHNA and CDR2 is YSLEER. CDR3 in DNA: TGCGCCAGCAGCCAAGAGGACGGGAGAGGAAACACCATATATTTT. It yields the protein CASSQEDGRGNTIYF.

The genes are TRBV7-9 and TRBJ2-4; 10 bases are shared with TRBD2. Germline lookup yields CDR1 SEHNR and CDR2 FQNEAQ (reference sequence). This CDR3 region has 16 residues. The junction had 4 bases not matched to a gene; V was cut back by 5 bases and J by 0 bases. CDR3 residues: CASSLRTSGAKNIQYF. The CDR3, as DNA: TGTGCCAGCAGCCTAAGGACTAGCGGAGCCAAAAACATTCAGTACTTC.

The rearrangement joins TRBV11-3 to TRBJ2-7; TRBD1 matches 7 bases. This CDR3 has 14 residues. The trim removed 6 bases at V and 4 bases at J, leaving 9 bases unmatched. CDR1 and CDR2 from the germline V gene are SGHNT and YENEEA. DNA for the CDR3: TGTGCCAGCAGGACCCGACAGGGCAGGTACGAGCAGTACTTC. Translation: CASRTRQGRYEQYF. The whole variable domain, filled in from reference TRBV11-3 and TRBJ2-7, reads EAGVVQSPRYKIIEKKQPVAFWCNPISGHNTLYWYLQNLGQGPELLIRYENEEAVDDSQLPKDRFSAERLKGVDSTLKIQPAELGDSAVYLCASRTRQGRYEQYFGPGTRLTVT.

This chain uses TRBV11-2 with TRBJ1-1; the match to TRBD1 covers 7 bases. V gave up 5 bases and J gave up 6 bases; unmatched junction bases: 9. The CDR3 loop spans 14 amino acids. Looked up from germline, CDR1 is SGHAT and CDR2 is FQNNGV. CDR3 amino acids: CASSPPRQGSEAFF. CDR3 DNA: TGTGCCAGCAGCCCCCCCCGACAGGGTTCTGAAGCTTTCTTT.

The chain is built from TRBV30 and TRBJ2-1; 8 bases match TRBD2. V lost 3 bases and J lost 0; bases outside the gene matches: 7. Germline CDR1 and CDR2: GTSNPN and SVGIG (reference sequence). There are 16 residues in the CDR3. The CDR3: CAWSLAGRSSYNEQFF. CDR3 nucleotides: TGTGCCTGGAGCCTAGCGGGCAGGAGCTCCTACAATGAGCAGTTCTTC.

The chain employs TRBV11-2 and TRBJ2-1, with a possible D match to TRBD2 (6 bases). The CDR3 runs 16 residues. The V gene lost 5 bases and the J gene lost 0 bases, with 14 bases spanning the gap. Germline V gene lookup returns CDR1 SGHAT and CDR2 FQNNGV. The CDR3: CASSIGGAGSYNEQFF. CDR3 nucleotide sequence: TGTGCCAGCAGCATCGGAGGGGCGGGCTCCTACAATGAGCAGTTCTTC. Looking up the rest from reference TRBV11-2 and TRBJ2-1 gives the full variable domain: EAGVAQSPRYKIIEKRQSVAFWCNPISGHATLYWYQQILGQGPKLLIQFQNNGVVDDSQLPKDRFSAERLKGVDSTLKIQPAKLEDSAVYLCASSIGGAGSYNEQFFGPGTRLTVL.

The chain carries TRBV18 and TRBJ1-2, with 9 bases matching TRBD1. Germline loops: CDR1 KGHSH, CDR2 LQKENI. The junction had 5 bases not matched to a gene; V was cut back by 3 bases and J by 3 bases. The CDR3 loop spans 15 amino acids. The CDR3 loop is CASSPLDRGDYGYTF. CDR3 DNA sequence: TGTGCCAGCTCACCCCTCGACAGGGGGGACTATGGCTACACCTTC. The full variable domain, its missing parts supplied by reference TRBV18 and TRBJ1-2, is NAGVMQNPRHLVRRRGQEARLRCSPMKGHSHVYWYRQLPEEGLKFMVYLQKENIIDESGMPKERFSAEFPKEGPSILRIQQVVRGDSAAYFCASSPLDRGDYGYTFGSGTRLTVV.

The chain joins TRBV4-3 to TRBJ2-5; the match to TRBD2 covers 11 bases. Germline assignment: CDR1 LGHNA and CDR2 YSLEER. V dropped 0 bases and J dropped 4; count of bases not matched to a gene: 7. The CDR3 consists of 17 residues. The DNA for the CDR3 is TGCGCCAGCAGCCAAGAGCCTAGCGGGAGGTACGGAGAGACCCAGTACTTC. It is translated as CASSQEPSGRYGETQYF.

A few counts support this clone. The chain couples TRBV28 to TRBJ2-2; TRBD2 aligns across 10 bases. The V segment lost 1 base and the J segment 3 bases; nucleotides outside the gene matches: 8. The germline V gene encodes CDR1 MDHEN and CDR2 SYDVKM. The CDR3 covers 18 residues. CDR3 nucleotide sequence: TGTGCCAGCAGTTTATCCCTAGCGGGAGCCCGCCACACCGGGGAGCTGTTTTTT. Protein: CASSLSLAGARHTGELFF. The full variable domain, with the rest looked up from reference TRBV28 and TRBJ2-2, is DVKVTQSSRYLVKRTGEKVFLECVQDMDHENMFWYRQDPGLGLRLIYFSYDVKMKEKGDIPEGYSVSREKKERFSLILESASTNQTSMYLCASSLSLAGARHTGELFFGEGSRLTVL.

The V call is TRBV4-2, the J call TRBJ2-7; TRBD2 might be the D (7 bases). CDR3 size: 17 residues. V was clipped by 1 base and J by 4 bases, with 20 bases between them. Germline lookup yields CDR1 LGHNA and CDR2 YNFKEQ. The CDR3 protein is CASSQVGGGGPGYEQYF. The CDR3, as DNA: TGTGCCAGCAGCCAAGTGGGTGGCGGGGGCCCGGGGTACGAGCAGTACTTC.

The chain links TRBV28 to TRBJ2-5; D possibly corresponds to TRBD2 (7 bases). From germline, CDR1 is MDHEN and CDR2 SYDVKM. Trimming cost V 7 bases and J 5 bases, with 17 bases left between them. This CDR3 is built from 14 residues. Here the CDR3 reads CASNMGGARETQYF. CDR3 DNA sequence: TGTGCCAGCAACATGGGGGGGGCGCGTGAGACCCAGTACTTC.

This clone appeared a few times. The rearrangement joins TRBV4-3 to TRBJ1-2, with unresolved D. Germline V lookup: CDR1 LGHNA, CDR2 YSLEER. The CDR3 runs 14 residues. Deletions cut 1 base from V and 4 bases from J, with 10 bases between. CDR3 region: CASSQAAELYGYTF. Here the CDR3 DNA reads TGCGCCAGCAGCCAAGCGGCGGAGCTCTATGGCTACACCTTC.

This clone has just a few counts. CDR3 nucleotide sequence: TGTGCCAGCAGCACCCGGACAGGGAGCTACGAGCAGTACTTC. Translating gives CASSTRTGSYEQYF. This chain joins TRBV6-5 and TRBJ2-7; TRBD1 matches at 8 bases. The CDR3 length is 14 residues. Losses at the gene ends were 6 bases for V and 3 bases for J; bases not matched to a gene: 7. The germline CDR1 and CDR2 sequences are MNHEY and SVGAGI.

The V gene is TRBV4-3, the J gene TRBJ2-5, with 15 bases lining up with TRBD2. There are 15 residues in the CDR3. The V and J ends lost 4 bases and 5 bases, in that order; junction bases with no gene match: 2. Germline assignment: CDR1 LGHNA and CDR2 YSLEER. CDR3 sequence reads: CASSPGLAGGETQYF. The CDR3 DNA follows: TGCGCCAGCAGCCCTGGACTAGCGGGGGGGGAGACCCAGTACTTC.

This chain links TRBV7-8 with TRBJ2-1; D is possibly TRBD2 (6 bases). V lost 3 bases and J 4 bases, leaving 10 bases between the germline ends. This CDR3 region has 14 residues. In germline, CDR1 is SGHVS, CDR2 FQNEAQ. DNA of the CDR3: TGTGCCAGCAGCTTGGATAGCGGATACAATGAGCAGTTCTTC. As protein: CASSLDSGYNEQFF.

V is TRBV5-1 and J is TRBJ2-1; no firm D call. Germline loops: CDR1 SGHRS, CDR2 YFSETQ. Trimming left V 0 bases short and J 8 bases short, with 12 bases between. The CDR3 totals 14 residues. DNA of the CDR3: TGCGCCAGCAGCTTGGACAGCTTGGTGGATGAGCAGTTCTTC. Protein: CASSLDSLVDEQFF. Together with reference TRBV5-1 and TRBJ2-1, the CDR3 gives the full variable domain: KAGVTQTPRYLIKTRGQQVTLSCSPISGHRSVSWYQQTPGQGLQFLFEYFSETQRNKGNFPGRFSGRQFSNSRSEMNVSTLELGDSALYLCASSLDSLVDEQFFGPGTRLTVL.

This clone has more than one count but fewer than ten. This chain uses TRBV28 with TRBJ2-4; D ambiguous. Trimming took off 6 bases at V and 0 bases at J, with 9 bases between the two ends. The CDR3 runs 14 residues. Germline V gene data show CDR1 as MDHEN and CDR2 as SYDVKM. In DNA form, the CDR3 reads TGTGCCAGCAGCCGCAGGTTAGCCAAAAACATTCAGTACTTC. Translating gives CASSRRLAKNIQYF. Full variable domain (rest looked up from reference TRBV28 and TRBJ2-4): DVKVTQSSRYLVKRTGEKVFLECVQDMDHENMFWYRQDPGLGLRLIYFSYDVKMKEKGDIPEGYSVSREKKERFSLILESASTNQTSMYLCASSRRLAKNIQYFGAGTRLSVL.